A single sample is the source of the 3 T cell receptor beta chains below, sequenced in a study of identifying expanded T cells in peripheral blood. TCRdb's table, derived via immunoSEQ multiplex PCR, lists solely in-frame clones and lacks some. In the table there are under 150,000 clones, approximately 86% of which are singletons. The source material was blood. The receptors originated from a person aged 18 to 75 in good health.

The J gene is TRBJ2-5, the V gene TRBV7-2; D possibly corresponds to TRBD2 (5 bases). V was clipped by 1 base and J by 5 bases, with 14 bases between them. Germline-derived CDR1 and CDR2 are SGHTA and FQGNSA. The length of the CDR3 is 15 residues. The CDR3 nucleotides read TGTGCCAGCAGCTTAGAAACCAGAGGGTGGGAGACCCAGTACTTC. The encoded protein is CASSLETRGWETQYF.

The gene calls are TRBV6-6 and TRBJ2-7; 8 bases line up with TRBD1. This CDR3 is built from 13 residues. Per germline, CDR1 MNHNY and CDR2 SVGAGI (reference sequence). V shed 4 bases, J shed 4 bases, and the junction held 3 bases outside the gene matches. The CDR3 is CASSSDRAYEQYF. In nucleotides, the CDR3 is TGTGCCAGCAGTTCGGACAGGGCATACGAGCAGTACTTC.

The CDR3 reads CASRTGGYGYTF. CDR3 coding DNA: TGTGCCAGCAGGACAGGGGGTTACGGCTACACCTTC. This chain joins TRBV6-5 and TRBJ1-2; 9 positions agree with TRBD1. CDR3 length: 12 residues. With V trimmed by 6 bases and J by 8 bases, 4 bases remained unmatched. CDR1 and CDR2 from the germline V gene are MNHEY and SVGAGI.